What follows are 25 T cell receptor beta chains derived from one specimen sequenced in a study of cytomegalovirus exposure and HLA in healthy donors. Vbeta (60) and Jbeta (13) primers were used in the PCR. Here immunoSEQ multiplex PCR was the method, and the copy in TCRdb shows in-frame clones only, minus some. The data hold 210,000 or so clones, with roughly 80% observed a single time. Sequencing was performed on PBMCs. All receptors derive from a woman between 25 and 40 years old in good health and CMV-seropositive.

The chain combines TRBV19 with TRBJ1-1; 8 bases map to TRBD1. This CDR3 spans 13 amino acids. Germline-derived CDR1 and CDR2 are LNHDA and SQIVND (reference sequence). J was trimmed by 3 bases and V by 6 bases; bases with no gene match: 3. This CDR3 reads CASRRDRYTEAFF. The CDR3 DNA reads TGTGCCAGTAGGAGGGACAGGTACACTGAAGCTTTCTTT.

The V and J genes are TRBV9 and TRBJ2-2; the D gene is possibly TRBD1 (6 bases). Looked up from germline, CDR1 is SGDLS and CDR2 is YYNGEE. The ends were cut back, 6 bases at V and 7 bases at J, with 25 bases in the middle. This CDR3 has 17 amino acids. The chain's CDR3 is CASMKGGVSRGGGELFF. Here the CDR3 DNA reads TGTGCCAGCATGAAAGGCGGCGTTAGTCGAGGGGGCGGGGAGCTGTTTTTT.

This chain joins TRBV28 and TRBJ1-2; no reliable D call. This CDR3 contains 14 residues. Trimming stripped 6 bases from V and 8 bases from J, with 19 bases between. Germline V gene sequence: CDR1 MDHEN, CDR2 SYDVKM. CDR3 nucleotide sequence: TGTGCCAGCAGCCAAACCGGGAGCGCAAGGGGCTACACCTTC. Protein sequence: CASSQTGSARGYTF.

This rearrangement joins TRBV7-8 to TRBJ1-2; perhaps TRBD1 as D (6 bases). Germline CDR1 and CDR2: SGHVS and FQNEAQ. The CDR3 loop spans 16 amino acids. Between the trimmed V and J ends, which lost 5 bases and 6 bases, there was a span of 22 bases. The chain's CDR3 is CASSTGGRAVRDGYTF. CDR3 nucleotides: TGTGCCAGCAGCACGGGGGGCAGGGCGGTTCGAGATGGCTACACCTTC.

V and J are TRBV18 and TRBJ2-5; tentative D call: TRBD2 (5 bases). The CDR3 sequence is 12 residues long. In germline, CDR1 is KGHSH, CDR2 LQKENI. Trimming pared 1 base from V and 5 bases from J, leaving 5 bases between. The CDR3 here is CASSPREETQYF. CDR3 nucleotides: TGTGCCAGCTCACCACGGGAGGAGACCCAGTACTTC. Together with reference TRBV18 and TRBJ2-5, the CDR3 gives the full variable domain: NAGVMQNPRHLVRRRGQEARLRCSPMKGHSHVYWYRQLPEEGLKFMVYLQKENIIDESGMPKERFSAEFPKEGPSILRIQQVVRGDSAAYFCASSPREETQYFGPGTRLLVL.

The CDR3 bases are TGTGCCAGCAGCCTCCCTAGCGGGAGGGTGGTCGATGAGCAGTTCTTC. This translates into CASSLPSGRVVDEQFF. The rearrangement links TRBV13 to TRBJ2-1, with 12 bases aligning to TRBD2. Germline CDR1 reads PRHDT; CDR2 reads FYEKMQ (reference sequence). V trimming: 5 bases; J trimming: 8 bases; junction bases outside the gene matches: 10. The CDR3 extends over 16 amino acids.

This clone was counted once. The gene calls are TRBV5-8 and TRBJ1-6, with D maybe TRBD1 (5 bases). The germline V and J ends were trimmed by 6 bases and 5 bases, with 21 bases remaining between them. The CDR3 has 17 amino acids. Germline values: CDR1 SGHTS, CDR2 YDEGEE. The CDR3 here is CASTPSRGSFNNSPLHF. CDR3 sequence (DNA): TGTGCCAGCACCCCGTCAAGGGGATCTTTTAATAATTCACCCCTCCACTTT.

The genes are TRBV30 and TRBJ1-6, with D tentatively TRBD1 (5 bases). Germline V gene lookup returns CDR1 GTSNPN and CDR2 SVGIG (reference sequence). The CDR3 totals 13 residues. V dropped 4 bases and J dropped 7 bases, with 11 bases sitting between them. The CDR3 DNA sequence: TGTGCCTGGAAGGGACTGATAAATTCACCCCTCCACTTT. Translating gives CAWKGLINSPLHF.

The chain carries TRBV7-8 and TRBJ2-7; 7 positions match TRBD1. J gave up 4 bases and V 6 bases, and 12 bases lay outside the gene matches. This CDR3 has 15 amino acids. Germline CDR1 SGHVS, CDR2 FQNEAQ. The CDR3 DNA is TGTGCCAGCAGTTCAAGCCGGGACAGAGATTACGAGCAGTACTTC. Translating gives CASSSSRDRDYEQYF.

The table lists this clone with a count of one. The V call is TRBV6-5, the J call TRBJ1-2; a possible D gene is TRBD1 (5 bases). V was clipped by 0 bases and J by 4 bases, with 12 bases between them. This CDR3 has 15 residues. Germline V gene data show CDR1 as MNHEY and CDR2 as SVGAGI. In nucleotides, the CDR3 is TGTGCCAGCAGTTACTCTGACAGCAAGACCTATGGCTACACCTTC. Its translation: CASSYSDSKTYGYTF.

This clone has a single count. The rearrangement joins TRBV10-2 to TRBJ2-7; TRBD2 matches at 11 bases. This CDR3 contains 14 residues. The germline V gene encodes CDR1 WSHSY and CDR2 SAAADI. Trimming at V came to 7 bases and at J to 4 bases, leaving 6 bases not matched to a gene. Here the CDR3 reads CASTLGTSGYEQYF. As DNA, the CDR3 is TGCGCCAGCACCCTAGGGACTAGCGGTTACGAGCAGTACTTC.

This chain joins TRBV5-1 and TRBJ2-3, with D uncertain. Trimming removed 1 base from V and 5 bases from J, with 5 bases in between. The CDR3 loop spans 12 amino acids. Per germline, CDR1 SGHRS and CDR2 YFSETQ. The CDR3 here is CASSLYGDTQYF. In DNA, the CDR3 is TGCGCCAGCAGCTTGTACGGAGATACGCAGTATTTT.

The V gene is TRBV15, the J gene TRBJ2-1; TRBD2 is a possible D gene (5 bases). V lost 5 bases and J 0 bases, leaving 14 bases between the germline ends. CDR3 size: 16 residues. Germline-derived CDR1 and CDR2 are LNHNV and YYDKDF (reference sequence). The CDR3 reads CATSGLAASSYNEQFF. DNA of the CDR3: TGTGCCACCAGCGGACTTGCGGCCAGCTCCTACAATGAGCAGTTCTTC.

CDR3: CASSLLRGKGTDTQYF. The CDR3, as DNA: TGTGCCAGCAGTTTATTACGGGGGAAAGGGACAGATACGCAGTATTTT. V and J are TRBV27 and TRBJ2-3; D may be TRBD2 (6 bases). This CDR3 has 16 amino acids. CDR1 MNHEY and CDR2 SMNVEV come from the germline V gene (reference sequence). The germline V and J ends were trimmed by 1 base and 3 bases, with 14 bases remaining between them.

This chain uses TRBV5-1 with TRBJ2-1; the match to TRBD2 covers 8 bases. Germline V lookup: CDR1 SGHRS, CDR2 YFSETQ. V was clipped by 6 bases and J by 0 bases; unmatched bases: 8. The CDR3 totals 16 residues. The DNA of the CDR3 is TGCGCCAGCACCAGCGGGGGTACTAGCTCCTACAATGAGCAGTTCTTC. This encodes CASTSGGTSSYNEQFF.

There are a few counts of this clone. V and J are TRBV5-8 and TRBJ2-6, with D unclear. This CDR3 is 15 amino acids long. Trimming stripped 5 bases from V and 0 bases from J, with 9 bases between. CDR1 and CDR2 (germline): SGHTS, YDEGEE. CDR3 bases: TGTGCCAGCAGAATGTACGGCTCTGGGGCCAACGTCCTGACTTTC. It specifies CASRMYGSGANVLTF.

The chain carries TRBV5-4 and TRBJ2-3, with D tentatively TRBD2 (6 bases). Germline CDR1 and CDR2: SGHNT and YYREEE (reference sequence). Trimming removed 2 bases at V and 2 bases at J, with 18 bases between. CDR3 length: 17 amino acids. The CDR3 spells CASSFSAPGLTTDTQYF. The CDR3 DNA sequence: TGTGCCAGCAGCTTTTCAGCACCGGGACTCACCACAGATACGCAGTATTTT. The variable domain in full, completed from reference TRBV5-4 and TRBJ2-3, reads ETGVTQSPTHLIKTRGQQVTLRCSSQSGHNTVSWYQQALGQGPQFIFQYYREEENGRGNFPPRFSGLQFPNYSSELNVNALELDDSALYLCASSFSAPGLTTDTQYFGPGTRLTVL.

V usage is TRBV11-2 and J usage is TRBJ2-7; D possibly corresponds to TRBD2 (5 bases). V lost 5 bases, J lost 3 bases, and 20 bases lay in between. The CDR3 runs to 16 residues. CDR1 and CDR2 (germline): SGHAT, FQNNGV. CDR3 DNA: TGTGCCAGCAGCCAGATTGGAAGCGGATTGATCTACGAGCAGTACTTC. Translating it yields CASSQIGSGLIYEQYF.

The chain recombines TRBV7-2 with TRBJ2-3; 9 nucleotides line up with TRBD2. Germline V gene data show CDR1 as SGHTA and CDR2 as FQGNSA. The junction had 4 bases not matched to a gene; V was cut back by 4 bases and J by 2 bases. This CDR3 has 15 amino acids. This chain's CDR3 is CASSSGTSYTDTQYF. CDR3 nucleotide sequence: TGTGCCAGCAGCTCCGGGACTAGCTACACAGATACGCAGTATTTT.

The chain links TRBV6-6 to TRBJ2-7; a weak D match, TRBD2 (5 bases). CDR1 and CDR2 from the germline V gene are MNHNY and SVGAGI (reference sequence). The CDR3 loop spans 14 amino acids. Trimming left V 2 bases short and J 0 bases short, with 8 bases between. CDR3 region: CASSYRGFSYEQYF. DNA for the CDR3: TGTGCCAGCAGTTACCGGGGATTCTCCTACGAGCAGTACTTC.

The V and J genes are TRBV2 and TRBJ2-2; 9 bases map to TRBD1. The CDR3 consists of 14 residues. Germline V lookup: CDR1 SNHLY, CDR2 FYNNEI. J gave up 5 bases and V 7 bases, and 5 bases lay outside the gene matches. CDR3 in amino acids: CASMDRGRTGELFF. The CDR3 nucleotides are TGTGCCAGCATGGACAGGGGAAGAACCGGGGAGCTGTTTTTT. Supplemented by reference TRBV2 and TRBJ2-2, the full variable domain reads EPEVTQTPSHQVTQMGQEVILRCVPISNHLYFYWYRQILGQKVEFLVSFYNNEISEKSEIFDDQFSVERPDGSNFTLKIRSTKLEDSAMYFCASMDRGRTGELFFGEGSRLTVL.

V and J are TRBV9 and TRBJ1-3; tentatively, D is TRBD1 (5 bases). Trimming took 2 bases from V and 0 from J, leaving 18 bases between them. The germline gives CDR1 SGDLS, CDR2 YYNGEE. The CDR3 runs to 18 residues. CDR3 sequence reads: CASSVVALGGISGNTIYF. The DNA of the CDR3 is TGTGCCAGCAGCGTCGTAGCCCTCGGGGGGATCTCTGGAAACACCATATATTTT.

The CDR3 is CASSFPGGGYTF. CDR3 nucleotides: TGTGCCAGCAGCTTCCCGGGGGGTGGCTACACCTTC. The chain links TRBV7-6 to TRBJ1-2, with D perhaps matching TRBD1 (5 bases). V shed 3 bases and J shed 7 bases, with 9 bases lying between them. CDR3 length: 12 residues. Per germline, CDR1 SGHVS and CDR2 FNYEAQ.

Notes on this clone: The CDR3 end shows no conserved phenylalanine or tryptophan, and so a read error is likely. The DNA is omitted, as the CDR3 cannot be located on it reliably, and the CDR3 follows TCRdb's listing. V and J are TRBV6-1 and TRBJ1-5; TRBD1 is taken as the D call from the table, unchecked against the DNA. Germline V gene sequence: CDR1 MNHNS, CDR2 SASEGT. The CDR3 totals 19 residues, both ends included. The CDR3 region is CASSEAPTWDSPIRRLWRV.

The V gene is TRBV7-8, the J gene TRBJ1-6; the D is unclear. Germline V gene data show CDR1 as SGHVS and CDR2 as FQNEAQ. CDR3 size: 14 residues. V lost 1 base to trimming and J lost 6 bases, with 7 bases between them. The CDR3 reads CASSLEEINSPLHF. In DNA form, the CDR3 reads TGTGCCAGCAGCTTAGAGGAGATTAATTCACCCCTCCACTTT.